This is a list of T cell receptor beta chains from one sample in a study of beta chain features in type 1 diabetes. Repertoires were generated with immunoSEQ multiplex PCR, while TCRdb's copy carries only in-frame clones and drops some. This sample has more than 300,000 clones; approximately 8.2% occur once, and the top ten carry less than 0.45%. Material: central memory CD4+ T cells from blood. The receptors were sampled from a woman between 18 and 29 years old in good health. Each CDR3 is given with its conserved first and last residue. The order of the fields is D gene, V gene, J gene, CDR3 protein. A D gene is named only where the DNA matches it firmly.

d_call: NA; v_call: TRBV11-2; j_call: TRBJ2-2; cdr3_aa: CASTGARSYTGELFF
d_call: NA; v_call: TRBV28; j_call: TRBJ2-2; cdr3_aa: CASSFFVELFF
d_call: NA; v_call: TRBV5-8; j_call: TRBJ2-7; cdr3_aa: CASRMNYEQYF
d_call: NA; v_call: TRBV5-8; j_call: TRBJ2-2; cdr3_aa: CASSFLLRGTGELFF
d_call: NA; v_call: TRBV14; j_call: TRBJ1-1; cdr3_aa: CASSNSGAEAFF
d_call: NA; v_call: TRBV19; j_call: TRBJ1-5; cdr3_aa: CASSIERLRGNQPQHF
d_call: NA; v_call: TRBV6-5; j_call: TRBJ1-5; cdr3_aa: CASSYSMAGNQPQHF
d_call: NA; v_call: TRBV5-1; j_call: TRBJ2-1; cdr3_aa: CASSLQVSIQDEQFF
d_call: NA; v_call: TRBV5-6; j_call: TRBJ2-5; cdr3_aa: CASSLRREAQYF
d_call: TRBD1; v_call: TRBV7-8; j_call: TRBJ1-2; cdr3_aa: CASSLGTGLSYGYTF
d_call: NA; v_call: TRBV4-3; j_call: TRBJ2-1; cdr3_aa: CASSQDRPPGEQFF
d_call: TRBD1; v_call: TRBV4-1; j_call: TRBJ1-2; cdr3_aa: CASSQDHPTGDYGYTF
d_call: TRBD1; v_call: TRBV5-4; j_call: TRBJ2-7; cdr3_aa: CASSLAGTGDPYEQYF
d_call: NA; v_call: TRBV18; j_call: TRBJ1-3; cdr3_aa: CASSPLNLGQPTSGNTIYF
d_call: NA; v_call: TRBV10-3; j_call: TRBJ1-2; cdr3_aa: CAITEGEANYGYTF
d_call: NA; v_call: TRBV7-9; j_call: TRBJ2-2; cdr3_aa: CASTPKGLSTGELFF
d_call: TRBD1; v_call: TRBV11-2; j_call: TRBJ2-4; cdr3_aa: CASSLVLTGGLKYF
d_call: NA; v_call: TRBV5-1; j_call: TRBJ2-7; cdr3_aa: CASSLGDGYYEQYF
d_call: NA; v_call: TRBV11-2; j_call: TRBJ2-5; cdr3_aa: CASSPQGSETQYF
d_call: NA; v_call: TRBV29-1; j_call: TRBJ2-7; cdr3_aa: CSVLAVYEQYF
d_call: NA; v_call: TRBV28; j_call: TRBJ1-2; cdr3_aa: CASGNYGYTF
d_call: TRBD1; v_call: TRBV5-6; j_call: TRBJ2-4; cdr3_aa: CASSLETGNIQYF
d_call: NA; v_call: TRBV28; j_call: TRBJ2-3; cdr3_aa: CASSTPVDTQYF
d_call: NA; v_call: TRBV29-1; j_call: TRBJ2-1; cdr3_aa: CSVESHLPGEQFF
d_call: NA; v_call: TRBV2; j_call: TRBJ2-5; cdr3_aa: CASRGTGTQYF